This T cell receptor (beta chain) was identified in a study of chemoradiotherapy in HPV16-positive cancers. Study-level points and caveats: For HPV16-positive patients, expanding HPV-responsive T cells associated with longer recurrence-free survival. Candidate HPV-specific clones and E7-related TCR motifs grew in tumor during treatment.

On this clone itself: As yet, its antigen is unknown.

The CDR3 has 12 residues. Trimming took 7 bases from V and 1 from J, leaving 7 bases between them. CDR1 and CDR2 (germline): MDHEN, SYDVKM. Clones were sequenced by immunoSEQ multiplex PCR, and TCRdb holds only the in-frame ones, with some missing. Here the sample spans just under 5,500 clones, 86% being singletons. Repertoires were sampled repeatedly during chemoradiotherapy. The sequence was collected from a human donor with HPV-associated anogenital cancer. The chain combines TRBV28 with TRBJ2-5; D not resolved. This sample comprised tumor tissue, obtained from a patient who underwent chemoradiotherapy. The CDR3 is CASMGLQETQYF. The CDR3 coding sequence is TGTGCCAGCATGGGTCTCCAAGAGACCCAGTACTTC.